This T cell receptor beta chain was recorded in a study of cytomegalovirus exposure and HLA in healthy donors. Trimming took 7 bases from V and 5 from J; bases not matched to a gene: 7. The CDR3 extends over 15 amino acids. Germline V gene sequence: CDR1 MGHDK, CDR2 SYGVNS. The repertoire was sequenced with immunoSEQ multiplex PCR; TCRdb's copy has only in-frame clones and lacks some. The sample includes about 330,000 clones, around 87% of them seen just once. This clone was counted once. The sequenced sample consisted of PBMCs. The TCR comes from a woman between 25 and 40 years old in good health and CMV-seropositive. The rearrangement uses TRBV25-1 and TRBJ2-2; 10 nucleotides match TRBD1. Here the CDR3 DNA reads TGTGCCAGCATGAGGGACAGGGGTGGGACCGGGGAGCTGTTTTTT. This codes for CASMRDRGGTGELFF.